The source of this T cell receptor (beta chain) is a study of cytomegalovirus exposure and HLA in healthy donors. About the study: For the roughly 400 genotyped donors, around 76% fell within the Caucasian-associated ancestry cluster.

Trimming removed 2 bases from V and 5 bases from J; junction bases left unmatched: 7. The V gene's germline CDR1 is SGDLS and CDR2 YYNGEE. There are 15 residues in the CDR3. On this clone itself: Its specificity is not known.

Donors likely had unrecorded immune exposures despite being nominally healthy when sampled. The study ran its PCR with 60 Vbeta and 13 Jbeta primers. Assay used: immunoSEQ multiplex PCR; TCRdb lists only in-frame clones, some missing. The sample data list around 48,000 clones. Points from the study as a whole: Follow-up analysis seemed to connect common viral pathogens with several of the most significant clusters identified.

The material sequenced was PBMCs. The receptor was derived from a female donor in good health and CMV-seronegative. The V call is TRBV9, the J call TRBJ2-3, with 8 positions matching TRBD2. CDR3 sequence: CASSVSGTRGDTQYF. In DNA form, the CDR3 reads TGTGCCAGCAGCGTCTCCGGGACTAGGGGAGATACGCAGTATTTT. Using reference TRBV9 and TRBJ2-3 for the parts outside the CDR3, the full variable domain is DSGVTQTPKHLITATGQRVTLRCSPRSGDLSVYWYQQSLDQGLQFLIQYYNGEERAKGNILERFSAQQFPDLHSELNLSSLELGDSALYFCASSVSGTRGDTQYFGPGTRLTVL.